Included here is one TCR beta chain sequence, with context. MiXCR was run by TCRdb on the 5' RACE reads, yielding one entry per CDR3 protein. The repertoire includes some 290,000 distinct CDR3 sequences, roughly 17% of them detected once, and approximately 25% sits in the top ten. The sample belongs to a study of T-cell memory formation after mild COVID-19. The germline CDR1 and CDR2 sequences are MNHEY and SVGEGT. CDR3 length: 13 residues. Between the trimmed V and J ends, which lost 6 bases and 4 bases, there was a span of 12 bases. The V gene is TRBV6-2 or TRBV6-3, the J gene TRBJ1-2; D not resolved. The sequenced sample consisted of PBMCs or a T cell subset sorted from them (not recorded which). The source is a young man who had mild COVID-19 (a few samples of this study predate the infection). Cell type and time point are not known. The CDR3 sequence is CASREDGPYGYTF. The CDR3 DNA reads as TGTGCCAGCAGGGAGGACGGACCCTATGGCTACACCTTC.